A single sample gave rise to the 4 T cell receptor beta chains below, sequenced in a study of CD8 T cells in ankylosing spondylitis. TCRdb redid the calling of the 5' RACE reads with MiXCR, one entry per CDR3 protein. The sample consists of 150,000 to 200,000 distinct CDR3 sequences, 9.5% to 13% of them appearing once. The material sequenced was blood, either unsorted or a sorted T cell fraction (not recorded which). The receptor source for this set is a male donor with ankylosing spondylitis or in good health (not recorded which).

This clonotype occurred a few times. This chain uses TRBV11-2 with TRBJ2-5, with D perhaps TRBD2 (5 bases). Trimming removed 2 bases at V and 4 bases at J, with 11 bases between. CDR3 length equals 14 residues. Germline CDR1 is SGHAT and CDR2 is FQNNGV. The CDR3 bases are TGTGCCAGCAGCTTACAGACTATTCGAGAGACCCAGTACTTC. This sequence encodes CASSLQTIRETQYF.

The V gene is TRBV9, the J gene TRBJ2-3, with TRBD2 identical over 9 bases. V shed 5 bases, J shed 6 bases, and the junction held 10 bases outside the gene matches. This CDR3 is built from 15 residues. The germline V gene has CDR1 SGDLS and CDR2 YYNGEE. In DNA, the CDR3 is TGTGCCAGCAGTGAAAGACTAGCGGTTTCGGATACGCAGTATTTT. Protein product: CASSERLAVSDTQYF. The whole variable domain, filled in from reference TRBV9 and TRBJ2-3, reads DSGVTQTPKHLITATGQRVTLRCSPRSGDLSVYWYQQSLDQGLQFLIQYYNGEERAKGNILERFSAQQFPDLHSELNLSSLELGDSALYFCASSERLAVSDTQYFGPGTRLTVL.

With regard to this clonotype: A much bigger clone sits one base away, suggesting this may be a read error. This chain joins TRBV5-1 and TRBJ1-4, with TRBD1 as a possible D gene (5 bases). The CDR3 extends over 14 amino acids. Germline V gives CDR1 SGHRS, CDR2 YFSETQ. CDR3 sequence: CVSSSRVSGEKLFF. In DNA form, the CDR3 reads TGCGTCAGCAGCTCCAGGGTATCCGGTGAAAAACTGTTTTTT.

Only a few counts were recorded for this clonotype. The chain employs TRBV5-1 and TRBJ1-1; 9 bases align to TRBD1. The length of the CDR3 is 18 residues. Germline-derived CDR1 and CDR2 are SGHRS and YFSETQ. V trimming: 4 bases; J trimming: 1 base; junction bases outside the gene matches: 14. The CDR3 sequence is CASSPGQGDPGRNTEAFF. CDR3 sequence (DNA): TGCGCCAGCAGCCCGGGACAGGGAGATCCCGGGCGGAACACTGAAGCTTTCTTT.